The 2 T cell receptor beta chains reported below all come from one sample, sequenced in a study of control samples from healthy donors and cancer patients. TCRdb keeps only in-frame clones here, not all; method: immunoSEQ multiplex PCR. The profile shows roughly 180,000 clones, approximately 92% of them singletons. Material for sequencing was blood. The receptors here all came from a woman aged 55-69 years in good health.

The chain is built from TRBV10-3 and TRBJ2-3; 7 bases align to TRBD1. V was clipped by 7 bases and J by 0 bases; unmatched bases: 4. CDR3 length equals 14 residues. Germline assignment: CDR1 ENHRY and CDR2 SYGVKD. The CDR3 nucleotides read TGTGCCATCAAACTGGACAGGAGCACAGATACGCAGTATTTT. This translates into CAIKLDRSTDTQYF.

This rearrangement joins TRBV6-5 to TRBJ2-1; 9 bases line up with TRBD2. CDR1 is MNHEY, CDR2 SVGAGI, per germline. V was clipped by 6 bases and J by 10 bases; unmatched bases: 10. There are 14 residues in the CDR3. The CDR3 DNA follows: TGTGCCAGCAGCCCCCCGGGACTAGCTGGAGAGCAGTTCTTC. Its protein is CASSPPGLAGEQFF.